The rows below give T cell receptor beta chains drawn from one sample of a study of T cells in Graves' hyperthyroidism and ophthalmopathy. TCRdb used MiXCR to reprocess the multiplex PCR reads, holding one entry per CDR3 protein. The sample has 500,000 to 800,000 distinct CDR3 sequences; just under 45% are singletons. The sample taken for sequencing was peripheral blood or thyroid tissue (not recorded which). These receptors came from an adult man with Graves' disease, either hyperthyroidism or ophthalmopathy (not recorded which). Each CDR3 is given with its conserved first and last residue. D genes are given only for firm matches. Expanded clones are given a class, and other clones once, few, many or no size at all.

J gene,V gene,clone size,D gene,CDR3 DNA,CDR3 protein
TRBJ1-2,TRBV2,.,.,TGTGCCAGCAGATACGGCGGGGGCACCTTC,CASRYGGGTF
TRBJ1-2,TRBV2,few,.,TGTGCCAGCACGTGGAGGGTGGGGGGCTACACCTTC,CASTWRVGGYTF
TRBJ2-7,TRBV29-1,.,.,TGCAGCGTTTTAAGGGGTCCCTACGAGCAGTACTTC,CSVLRGPYEQYF
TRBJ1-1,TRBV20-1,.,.,TGCAGTGCTAGCGAAATGGGGAACACTGAAGCTTTCTTT,CSASEMGNTEAFF
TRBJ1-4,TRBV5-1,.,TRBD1,TGTGCCAGCAGCTTGGTTCGGACAGGGGAGGGGGAAAAACTGTTTTTT,CASSLVRTGEGEKLFF
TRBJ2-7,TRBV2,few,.,TGCGCCAGCAGCCAGGAGGACAGTACCTACGAGCAGTACTTC,CASSQEDSTYEQYF
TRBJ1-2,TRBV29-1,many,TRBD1,TGCAGCGTTGACCGAGGGGACAGGAGCTATGGCTACACCTTC,CSVDRGDRSYGYTF
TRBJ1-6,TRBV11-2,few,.,TGTGCCAGCAGCCCGCCCGGAGGGGCAGGTAATTCACCCCTCCACTTT,CASSPPGGAGNSPLHF
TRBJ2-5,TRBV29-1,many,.,TGCAGCGTTGAAAGGAGGGTCCTTAGGTGGGAGACCCAGTACTTC,CSVERRVLRWETQYF
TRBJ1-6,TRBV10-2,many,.,TGCGCCAGCAGTGCGAACAGGGTCGGTTCACCCCTCCACTTT,CASSANRVGSPLHF
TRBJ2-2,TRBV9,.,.,TGTGCCAGCAGGGCTGGGGAGGCCGGGGAGCTGTTTTTT,CASRAGEAGELFF
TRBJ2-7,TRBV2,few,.,TGTGCCAGCAGTTACGCGGTTGTTACAGCCTCCTACGAGCAGTACTTC,CASSYAVVTASYEQYF
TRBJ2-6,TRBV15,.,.,TGTGCCACCGGCAGGGTTGAGGACACTGAAGCTTTC,CATGRVEDTEAF
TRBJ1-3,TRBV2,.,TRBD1,TGTGCCAGCAGTGAAGGGACAGGGTACTCTGGAAACACCATATATTTT,CASSEGTGYSGNTIYF
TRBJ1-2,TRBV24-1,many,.,TGTGCCACCAGTCGTCGGGACTATGGCTACACCTTC,CATSRRDYGYTF
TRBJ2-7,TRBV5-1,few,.,TGCGCCAGCAGCGCGGCGGAAGGGCATATCTACGAGCAGTACTTC,CASSAAEGHIYEQYF
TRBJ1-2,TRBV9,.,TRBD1,TGTGCCAGCAGCGCCCTTCGGACAGGGAATGGCTACACCTTC,CASSALRTGNGYTF
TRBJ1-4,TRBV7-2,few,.,TGTGCCAGCAGCTTAGAGGGCCTGGATTTAACTAATGAAAAACTGTTTTTT,CASSLEGLDLTNEKLFF
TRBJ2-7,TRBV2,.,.,TGTGCCAGCAGGGGTGGGGCAGAGGCCTACGAGCAGTACTTC,CASRGGAEAYEQYF
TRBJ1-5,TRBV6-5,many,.,TGTGCCAGCAGTGTGGTGGTGACACAGCCCCAGCATTTT,CASSVVVTQPQHF
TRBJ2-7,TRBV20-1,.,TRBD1,TGCAGTGCTAGGGGGACGACAGGGCTCTACGAGCAGTACTTC,CSARGTTGLYEQYF
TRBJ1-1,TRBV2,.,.,TGTCCCAGTCTGACAGCTAACACTGAAGCTTTCTTT,CPSLTANTEAFF
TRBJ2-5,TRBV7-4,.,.,TGTGCCAGCAGTCAGGGCCAGACCCAGTACTTC,CASSQGQTQYF
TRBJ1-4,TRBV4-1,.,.,TGCGCCAGCAGCCAACCGGGGGCTAATGAAAAACTGTTTTTT,CASSQPGANEKLFF
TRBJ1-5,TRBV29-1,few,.,TGCAGCGTTGAAACTGGACTTAGCAATCAGCCCCAGCATTTT,CSVETGLSNQPQHF
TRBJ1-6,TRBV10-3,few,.,TGTGCCAGCAGTTTCCCCGACAGCTTCTATAATTCACCCCTCCACTTT,CASSFPDSFYNSPLHF
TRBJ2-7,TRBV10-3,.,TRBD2,TGTGCCAGCATCAGGGGGACCGGGACTAGCGGGAGGCTCGACGAGCAGTACTTC,CASIRGTGTSGRLDEQYF
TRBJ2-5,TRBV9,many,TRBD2,TGTGCCAGCAGCCTCCTAGCGGGGGACGAGACCCAGTACTTC,CASSLLAGDETQYF
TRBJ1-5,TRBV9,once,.,TGTGCCAGCGGCGTAGACGTCGGGGAGCCCCAGCATTTT,CASGVDVGEPQHF
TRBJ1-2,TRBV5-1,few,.,TGTGCCAGCAGTTTAAGCCCGGGCTATGGCTACACCTTC,CASSLSPGYGYTF
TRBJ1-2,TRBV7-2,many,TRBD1,TGTGCCAGCAGCTTACAGCGCGGGACAGGGGAGAGGGGTGGCTACACCTTC,CASSLQRGTGERGGYTF
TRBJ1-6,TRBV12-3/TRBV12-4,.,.,TGTGCCAGCAGCCAGACCGGGGGGCTTAATTCACCCCTCCACTTT,CASSQTGGLNSPLHF
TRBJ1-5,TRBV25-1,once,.,TGTGCCAGCAGGCAGACAGGAGACTCGCCCCAGCATTTT,CASRQTGDSPQHF
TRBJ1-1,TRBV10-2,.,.,TGTGCCAGCAGTTATAGGGTTAACACACCTGAAGCTTTCTTT,CASSYRVNTPEAFF
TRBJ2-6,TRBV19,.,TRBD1,TGTACCAGTAGTAAACAGGGGAACTCTGGGGCCAACGTCCTGACTTTC,CTSSKQGNSGANVLTF
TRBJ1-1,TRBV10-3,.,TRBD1,TGTGCCATCAGTGAAGTTGAGGGGGCGCGGGGAGCAGCTTTCTTT,CAISEVEGARGAAFF